Detailed here is one TCR beta chain. Its antigen is as yet unknown. In germline, CDR1 is MGHRA, CDR2 YSYEKL. The V end lost 1 base, the J end lost 1 base, and 16 bases lay between the germline ends. The CDR3 is made up of 17 amino acids. This sample stems from a study of T cell responses to AZD1222 COVID-19 vaccine. As for the study in general: Analyses pooled second doses at about 4 or about 12 weeks. Study observations and caveats: Clonal diversity was possibly underestimated, and the donors were mostly white British, with more females. Spike-specific TCR depth and breadth grew after two AZD1222 doses.

TCRdb keeps only in-frame clones here, not all; method: immunoSEQ multiplex PCR. This table holds tens of thousands of clones, around 84% found once. The rearrangement links TRBV4-1 to TRBJ1-2; D not certain. The TCR originated in an adult in good health. The sample in question was peripheral blood, obtained on day 0 of AZD1222 vaccination. In DNA, the CDR3 is TGCGCCAGCAGCCAAGCCTCTATCGGACGGCATAACTATGGCTACACCTTC. This encodes CASSQASIGRHNYGYTF.